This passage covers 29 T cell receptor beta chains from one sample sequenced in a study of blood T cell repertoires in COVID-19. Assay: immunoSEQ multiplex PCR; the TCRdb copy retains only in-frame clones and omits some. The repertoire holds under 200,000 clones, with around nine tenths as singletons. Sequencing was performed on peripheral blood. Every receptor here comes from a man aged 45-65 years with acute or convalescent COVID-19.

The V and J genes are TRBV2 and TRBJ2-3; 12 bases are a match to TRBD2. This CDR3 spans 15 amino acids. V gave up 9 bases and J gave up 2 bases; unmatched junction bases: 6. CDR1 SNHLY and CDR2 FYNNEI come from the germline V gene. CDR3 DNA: TGTGCCAGGGCACTAGCGGGGGGATTCACAGATACGCAGTATTTT. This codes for CARALAGGFTDTQYF.

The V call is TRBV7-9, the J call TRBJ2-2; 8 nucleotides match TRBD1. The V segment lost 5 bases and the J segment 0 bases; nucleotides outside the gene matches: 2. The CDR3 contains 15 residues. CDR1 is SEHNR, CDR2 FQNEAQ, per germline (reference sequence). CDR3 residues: CASSMDRANTGELFF. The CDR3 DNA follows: TGTGCCAGCAGCATGGACAGGGCGAACACCGGGGAGCTGTTTTTT.

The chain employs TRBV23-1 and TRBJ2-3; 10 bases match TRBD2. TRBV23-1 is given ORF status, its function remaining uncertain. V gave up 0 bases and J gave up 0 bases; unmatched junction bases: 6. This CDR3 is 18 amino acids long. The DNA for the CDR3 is TGCGCCAGCAGTCAATCGGGGACTAGCGTTTCTAGCACAGATACGCAGTATTTT. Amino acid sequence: CASSQSGTSVSSTDTQYF.

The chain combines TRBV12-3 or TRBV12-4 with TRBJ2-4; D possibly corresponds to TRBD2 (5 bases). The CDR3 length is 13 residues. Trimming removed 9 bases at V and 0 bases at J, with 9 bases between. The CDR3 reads CASSDLAKNIQYF. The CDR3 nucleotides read TGTGCCAGTAGCGATTTAGCCAAAAACATTCAGTACTTC.

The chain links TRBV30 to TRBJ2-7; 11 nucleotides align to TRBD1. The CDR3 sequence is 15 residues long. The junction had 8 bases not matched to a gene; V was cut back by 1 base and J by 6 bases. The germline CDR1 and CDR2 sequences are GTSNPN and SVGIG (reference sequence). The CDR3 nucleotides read TGTGCCTGGAGTGACCTAGGACAGGGGGCTGCCGAGCAGTACTTC. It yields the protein CAWSDLGQGAAEQYF.

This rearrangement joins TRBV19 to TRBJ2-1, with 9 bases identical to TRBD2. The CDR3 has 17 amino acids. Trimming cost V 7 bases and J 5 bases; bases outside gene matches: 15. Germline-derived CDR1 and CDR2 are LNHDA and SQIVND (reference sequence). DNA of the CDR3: TGTGCCAGTACCACCAATGAGGGGCTAGCGGGGAACAATGAGCAGTTCTTC. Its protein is CASTTNEGLAGNNEQFF.

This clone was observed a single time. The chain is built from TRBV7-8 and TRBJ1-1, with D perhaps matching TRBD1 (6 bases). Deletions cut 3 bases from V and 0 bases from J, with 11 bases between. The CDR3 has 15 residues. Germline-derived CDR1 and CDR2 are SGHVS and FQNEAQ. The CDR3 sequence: CASSFWQGMNTEAFF. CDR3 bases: TGTGCCAGCAGCTTTTGGCAGGGGATGAACACTGAAGCTTTCTTT.

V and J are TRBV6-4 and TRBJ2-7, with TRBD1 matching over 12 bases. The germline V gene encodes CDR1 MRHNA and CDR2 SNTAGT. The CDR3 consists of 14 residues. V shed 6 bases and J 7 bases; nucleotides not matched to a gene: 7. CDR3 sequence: CASSSGQGAFEQYF. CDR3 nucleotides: TGTGCCAGCAGCTCGGGACAGGGGGCTTTTGAGCAGTACTTC.

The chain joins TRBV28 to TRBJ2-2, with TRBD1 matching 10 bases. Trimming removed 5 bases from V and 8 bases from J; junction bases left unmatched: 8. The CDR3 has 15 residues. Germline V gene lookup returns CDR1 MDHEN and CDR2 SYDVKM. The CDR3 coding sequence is TGTGCCAGCAGTCGTCCGGGACAGGGGTCGGGGGAGCTGTTTTTT. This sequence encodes CASSRPGQGSGELFF.

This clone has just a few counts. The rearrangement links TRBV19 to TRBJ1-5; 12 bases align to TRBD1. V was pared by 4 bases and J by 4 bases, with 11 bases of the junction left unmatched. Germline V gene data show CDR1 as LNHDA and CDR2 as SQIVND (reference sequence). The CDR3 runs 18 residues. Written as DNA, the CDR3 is TGTGCCAGTAGTAGGGGACAGGGGGCACCTTTCGGGAATCAGCCCCAGCATTTT. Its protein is CASSRGQGAPFGNQPQHF.

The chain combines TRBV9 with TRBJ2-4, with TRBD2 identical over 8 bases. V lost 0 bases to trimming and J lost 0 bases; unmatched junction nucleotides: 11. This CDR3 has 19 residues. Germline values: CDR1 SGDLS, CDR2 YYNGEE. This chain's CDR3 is CASSVDSLAGDLAKNIQYF. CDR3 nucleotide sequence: TGTGCCAGCAGCGTAGATAGTCTAGCGGGTGACCTAGCCAAAAACATTCAGTACTTC.

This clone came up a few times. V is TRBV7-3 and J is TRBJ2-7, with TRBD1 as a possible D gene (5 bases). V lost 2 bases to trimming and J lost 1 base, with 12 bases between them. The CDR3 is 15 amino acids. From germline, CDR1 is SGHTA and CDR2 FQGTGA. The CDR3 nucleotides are TGTGCCAGCAGCTTAGAGGCAGGGCAATCCTACGAGCAGTACTTC. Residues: CASSLEAGQSYEQYF.

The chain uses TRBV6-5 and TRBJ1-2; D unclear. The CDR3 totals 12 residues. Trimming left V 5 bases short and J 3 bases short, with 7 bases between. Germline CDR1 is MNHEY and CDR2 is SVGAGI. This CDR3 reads CASSLSHYGYTF. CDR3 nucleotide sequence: TGTGCCAGCAGTCTGAGTCACTATGGCTACACCTTC.

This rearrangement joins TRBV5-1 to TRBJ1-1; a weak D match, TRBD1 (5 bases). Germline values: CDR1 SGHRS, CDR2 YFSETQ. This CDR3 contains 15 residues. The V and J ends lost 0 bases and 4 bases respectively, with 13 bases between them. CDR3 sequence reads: CASSLGAGQLTEAFF. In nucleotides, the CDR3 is TGCGCCAGCAGCTTGGGAGCAGGGCAACTCACTGAAGCTTTCTTT.

This CDR3 is CASSFRSNQPQHF. Written as DNA, the CDR3 is TGTGCCAGCAGTTTTCGTAGCAATCAGCCCCAGCATTTT. The chain is built from TRBV12-3 or TRBV12-4 and TRBJ1-5; D unresolved. V shed 3 bases and J shed 0 bases, with 3 bases lying between them. This CDR3 has 13 residues.

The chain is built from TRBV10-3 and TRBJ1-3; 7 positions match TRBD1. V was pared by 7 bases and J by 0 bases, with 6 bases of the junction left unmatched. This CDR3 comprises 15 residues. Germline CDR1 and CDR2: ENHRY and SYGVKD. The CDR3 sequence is CAINEGASSGNTIYF. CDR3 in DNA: TGTGCCATCAACGAGGGGGCTAGCTCTGGAAACACCATATATTTT.

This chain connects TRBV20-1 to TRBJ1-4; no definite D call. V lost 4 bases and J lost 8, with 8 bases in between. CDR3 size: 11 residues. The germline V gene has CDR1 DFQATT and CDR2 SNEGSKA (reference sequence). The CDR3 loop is CSAIIGEKLFF. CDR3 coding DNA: TGCAGTGCTATAATCGGGGAAAAACTGTTTTTT.

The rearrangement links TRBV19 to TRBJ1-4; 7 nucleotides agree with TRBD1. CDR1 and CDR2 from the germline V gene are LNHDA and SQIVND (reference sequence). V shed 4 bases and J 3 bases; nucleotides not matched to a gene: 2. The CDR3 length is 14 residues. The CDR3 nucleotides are TGTGCCAGTAGTAGACAGGGTCCTAATGAAAAACTGTTTTTT. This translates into CASSRQGPNEKLFF.

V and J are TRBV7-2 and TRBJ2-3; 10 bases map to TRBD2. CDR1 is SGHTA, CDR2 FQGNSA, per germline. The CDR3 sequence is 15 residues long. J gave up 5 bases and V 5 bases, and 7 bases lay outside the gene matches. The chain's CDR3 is CASSQSGGAGDTQYF. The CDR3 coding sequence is TGTGCCAGCAGCCAAAGCGGGGGGGCCGGAGATACGCAGTATTTT. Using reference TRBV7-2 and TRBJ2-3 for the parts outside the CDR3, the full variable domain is GAGVSQSPSNKVTEKGKDVELRCDPISGHTALYWYRQSLGQGLEFLIYFQGNSAPDKSGLPSDRFSAERTGGSVSTLTIQRTQQEDSAVYLCASSQSGGAGDTQYFGPGTRLTVL.

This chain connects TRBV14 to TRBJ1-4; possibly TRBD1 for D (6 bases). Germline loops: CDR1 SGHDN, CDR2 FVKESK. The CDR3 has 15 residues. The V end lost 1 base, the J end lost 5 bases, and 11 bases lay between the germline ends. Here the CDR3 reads CASSQVPGANEKLFF. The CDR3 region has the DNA TGTGCCAGCAGCCAAGTACCAGGGGCAAATGAAAAACTGTTTTTT.

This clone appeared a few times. Written as DNA, the CDR3 is TGTGCCAGCAGTAACCCGGGACAGGGGAGCACTGAAGCTTTCTTT. Translation: CASSNPGQGSTEAFF. This rearrangement joins TRBV6-6 to TRBJ1-1; TRBD1 matches 10 bases. The CDR3 consists of 15 residues. V was clipped by 5 bases and J by 4 bases; unmatched bases: 7. Germline V gene lookup returns CDR1 MNHNY and CDR2 SVGAGI (reference sequence).

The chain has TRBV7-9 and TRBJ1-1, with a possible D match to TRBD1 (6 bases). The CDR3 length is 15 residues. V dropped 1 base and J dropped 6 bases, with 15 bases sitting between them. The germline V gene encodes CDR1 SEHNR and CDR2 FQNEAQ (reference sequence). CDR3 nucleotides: TGTGCCAGCAGCTTAGAGGGGGACCTCAGTCCTGAAGCTTTCTTT. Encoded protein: CASSLEGDLSPEAFF.

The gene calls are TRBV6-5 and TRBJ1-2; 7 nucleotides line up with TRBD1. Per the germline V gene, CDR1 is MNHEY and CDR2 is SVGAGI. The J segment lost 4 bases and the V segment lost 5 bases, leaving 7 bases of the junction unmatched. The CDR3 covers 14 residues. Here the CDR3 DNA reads TGTGCCAGCAGTACAGTGACAGGGAGCTATGGCTACACCTTC. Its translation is CASSTVTGSYGYTF.

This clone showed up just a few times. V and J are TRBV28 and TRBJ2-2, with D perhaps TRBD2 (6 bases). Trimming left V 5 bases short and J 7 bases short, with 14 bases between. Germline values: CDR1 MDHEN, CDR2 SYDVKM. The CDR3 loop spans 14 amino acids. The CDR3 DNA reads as TGTGCCAGCAGTCACTCGGGGACTGTCGGGGAGCTGTTTTTT. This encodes CASSHSGTVGELFF. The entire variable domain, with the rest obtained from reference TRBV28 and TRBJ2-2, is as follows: DVKVTQSSRYLVKRTGEKVFLECVQDMDHENMFWYRQDPGLGLRLIYFSYDVKMKEKGDIPEGYSVSREKKERFSLILESASTNQTSMYLCASSHSGTVGELFFGEGSRLTVL.

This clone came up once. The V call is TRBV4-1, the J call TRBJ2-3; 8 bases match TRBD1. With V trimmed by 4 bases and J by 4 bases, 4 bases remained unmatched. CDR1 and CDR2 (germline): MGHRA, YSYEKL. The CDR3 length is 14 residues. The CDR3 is CASSRGQGSDTQYF. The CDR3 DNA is TGCGCCAGCAGCCGAGGACAGGGCTCAGATACGCAGTATTTT.

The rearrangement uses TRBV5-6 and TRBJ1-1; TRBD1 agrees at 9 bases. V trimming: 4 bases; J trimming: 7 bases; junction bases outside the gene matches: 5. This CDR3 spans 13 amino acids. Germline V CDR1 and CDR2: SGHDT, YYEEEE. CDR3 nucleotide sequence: TGTGCCAGCAGCAATACAGGGGGCGATGAAGCTTTCTTT. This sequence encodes CASSNTGGDEAFF. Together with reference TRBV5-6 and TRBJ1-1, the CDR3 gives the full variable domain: DAGVTQSPTHLIKTRGQQVTLRCSPKSGHDTVSWYQQALGQGPQFIFQYYEEEERQRGNFPDRFSGHQFPNYSSELNVNALLLGDSALYLCASSNTGGDEAFFGQGTRLTVV.

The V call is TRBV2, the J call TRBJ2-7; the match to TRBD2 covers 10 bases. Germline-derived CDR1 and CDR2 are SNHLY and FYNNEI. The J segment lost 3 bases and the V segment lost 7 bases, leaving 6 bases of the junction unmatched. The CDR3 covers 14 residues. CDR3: CASNLLAGDYEQYF. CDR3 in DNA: TGTGCCAGCAACCTTCTAGCGGGAGACTACGAGCAGTACTTC.

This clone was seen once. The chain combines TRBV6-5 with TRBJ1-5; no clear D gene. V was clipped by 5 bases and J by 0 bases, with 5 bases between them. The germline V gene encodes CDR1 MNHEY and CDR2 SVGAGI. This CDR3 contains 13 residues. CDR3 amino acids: CASSTRSNQPQHF. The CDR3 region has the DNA TGTGCCAGCAGTACTCGTAGCAATCAGCCCCAGCATTTT.

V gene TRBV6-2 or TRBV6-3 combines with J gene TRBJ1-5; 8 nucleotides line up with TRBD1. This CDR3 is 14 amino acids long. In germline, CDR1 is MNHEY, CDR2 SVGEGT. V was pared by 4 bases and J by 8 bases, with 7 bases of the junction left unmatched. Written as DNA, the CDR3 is TGTGCCAGCAGTTTCGGACAGGGTGGTAAGCCCCAGCATTTT. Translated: CASSFGQGGKPQHF.